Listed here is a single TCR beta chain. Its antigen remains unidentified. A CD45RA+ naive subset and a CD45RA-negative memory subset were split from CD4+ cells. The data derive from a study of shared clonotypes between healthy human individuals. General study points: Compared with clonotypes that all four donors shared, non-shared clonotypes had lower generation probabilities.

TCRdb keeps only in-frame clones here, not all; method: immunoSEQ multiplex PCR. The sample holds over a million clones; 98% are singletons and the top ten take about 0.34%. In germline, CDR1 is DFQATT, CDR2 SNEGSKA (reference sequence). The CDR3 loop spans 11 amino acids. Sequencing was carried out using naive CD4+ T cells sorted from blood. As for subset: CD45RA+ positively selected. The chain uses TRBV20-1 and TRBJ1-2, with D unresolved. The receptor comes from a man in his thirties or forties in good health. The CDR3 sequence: CRAGPIGGYTF. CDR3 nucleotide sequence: TGCAGAGCCGGACCTATCGGGGGCTACACCTTC.